This is a list of T cell receptor beta chains from one sample in a study of T cells after yellow fever vaccination. Using its own MiXCR run on the 5' RACE reads, TCRdb lists one record per CDR3 protein. The sample consists of roughly 240,000 distinct CDR3 sequences, 6.7% of them appearing once. The input for sequencing was CD4+ T cells sorted from PBMCs, taken on the day of the yellow fever booster vaccination. These receptors came from a man between 25 and 39 years old who received the YFV17D yellow fever vaccine. CDR3s include the opening cysteine and the closing phenylalanine or tryptophan.

CASSISTGELFF	TRBV19	TRBJ2-2
CASSSVGSNQPQHF	TRBV12-3/TRBV12-4	TRBJ1-5
CASSSSSGTGNTIYF	TRBV6-5	TRBJ1-3
CASSPQGSNEKLFF	TRBV7-9	TRBJ1-4
CSVEGLAGRGGTDTQYF	TRBV29-1	TRBJ2-3
CASSPLGAAETQYF	TRBV9	TRBJ2-5
CSVVPPGLAGNEQFF	TRBV29-1	TRBJ2-1
CASSLTAGRYEQYF	TRBV7-6	TRBJ2-7
CASSQNGANEQFF	TRBV4-3	TRBJ2-1
CSARAGPWGQEANF	TRBV20-1	TRBJ2-7
CATSHPGLYNEQFF	TRBV24-1	TRBJ2-1
CASSETRDTVYNEQFF	TRBV7-2	TRBJ2-1
CSARAGRAPQTQYF	TRBV20-1	TRBJ2-5
CSARTGTGGYGYTF	TRBV20-1	TRBJ1-2
CASSGGQEETQYF	TRBV9	TRBJ2-5
CASSPVGRYEQYF	TRBV7-9	TRBJ2-7
CRPALEKETQYF	TRBV20-1	TRBJ2-5
CSARKGTSERNEQFF	TRBV20-1	TRBJ2-1
CAMGQGYEQYF	TRBV10-3	TRBJ2-7
CSVELAAYNEQFF	TRBV29-1	TRBJ2-1
CASSLPGQGIHEQYF	TRBV12-3/TRBV12-4	TRBJ2-7
CASSQGLAGGEQFF	TRBV3-1	TRBJ2-1
CSVEDLETQYF	TRBV29-1	TRBJ2-5
CASSYQTAGYNEQFF	TRBV7-2	TRBJ2-1
CASSKRTASGYTF	TRBV5-6	TRBJ1-2
CAISVSGLDEQFF	TRBV10-3	TRBJ2-1
CASSGGINQPQHF	TRBV12-3/TRBV12-4	TRBJ1-5
CASSIVGTRGGNTQYF	TRBV5-4	TRBJ2-3
CASSSGWGTSYEQYF	TRBV5-1	TRBJ2-7
CASSGGGQETQYF	TRBV7-6	TRBJ2-5
CASSFSRNQPQHF	TRBV7-8	TRBJ1-5
CASSLEDLDSPLHF	TRBV5-5	TRBJ1-6
CATSDGGKNYEQYF	TRBV24-1	TRBJ2-7
CASSPDSPIEPQHF	TRBV7-8	TRBJ1-5
CASSLVGKETQYF	TRBV5-4	TRBJ2-5
CASSLGGGPNYEQYF	TRBV5-1	TRBJ2-7
CSVNPHLRAGETQYF	TRBV29-1	TRBJ2-5
CSVESLADSYNEQFF	TRBV29-1	TRBJ2-1
CASSLARDSRQFF	TRBV7-7	TRBJ2-1
CASSPDIAQPQHF	TRBV6-5	TRBJ1-5
CASRQAGNNQPQHF	TRBV12-3/TRBV12-4	TRBJ1-5
CASSGTDSPLHF	TRBV12-3/TRBV12-4	TRBJ1-6